Many counts were recorded for the clone carrying this T cell receptor beta chain. Its antigen remains unidentified. V lost 2 bases and J 5 bases, leaving 18 bases between the germline ends. The germline V gene encodes CDR1 SGHTA and CDR2 FQGNSA. The CDR3 is 16 amino acids. Breast cancer patients provided tissue from their axillary draining lymph nodes. This sample is part of a study of breast tumors, draining lymph nodes, adjacent tissues. Findings and limits, study-wide: Luminal-like breast cancer showed significantly greater tumor-nontumor repertoire similarity than basal-like breast cancer did. Tumors had less TCR diversity than lymph nodes, more than nontumor tissue. The lymph node origin of tumor T cells was framed as consistent with a hypothesis, not demonstrated. Most tumor T cells seemingly derive from lymph node, then expand in tumor.

TCRdb redid the calling of the multiplex PCR reads with MiXCR, one entry per CDR3 protein. The repertoire holds around 130,000 distinct CDR3 sequences, with just under 20% as singletons. This sequence joins TRBV7-2 and TRBJ2-5; no reliable D call. The sample comprised axillary lymph node tissue. This clonotype was obtained from a female donor with breast cancer. Some clones in this sample may be carry-over from other donors' samples. The CDR3, as DNA: TGTGCCAGCAGCTTATTTTTCGGAGAGGAAAGGGAGACCCAGTACTTC. Encoded protein: CASSLFFGEERETQYF. Based on the CDR3 plus reference TRBV7-2 and TRBJ2-5, the full variable domain is GAGVSQSPSNKVTEKGKDVELRCDPISGHTALYWYRQSLGQGLEFLIYFQGNSAPDKSGLPSDRFSAERTGGSVSTLTIQRTQQEDSAVYLCASSLFFGEERETQYFGPGTRLLVL.